The sequence of this T cell receptor beta chain was determined in a study of preoperative IRX-2 immunotherapy in early breast cancer (dated by TCRdb to about 2019). The table lists this clone with a few counts. The antigen it binds to is not known. No per-base quality is available; no much larger clone lies one base away. The library was built by means of the immunoSEQ multiplex PCR assay. Entries here come from immuneACCESS through TCRdb and include only in-frame sequences with V and J called. Some clones fail to appear in such tables; in the studies checked, an unresolved V gene covers under half of the shortfall, and the cause of the remainder is unknown. Recorded for this sample are around 95,000 clones; about nine tenths of them occurred a single time. The ten largest clones add up to approximately 2% of the sample. The CDR3, cysteine through phenylalanine, is 14 amino acids long. This entry keeps only the CDR3 DNA: 42 bases, framed from base 1. CDR1 LNHDA and CDR2 SQIVND are derived from the germline V gene (reference sequence). V was cut back by 4 bases and J by 1 base, leaving a gap of 8 bases between them.

Read against the paper, the sample's treatment or condition label means: preoperative locoregional IRX-2 cytokine immunotherapy. The samples were obtained from a phase Ib study in which preoperative, locoregional IRX-2 cytokine immunotherapy intended to prime immune responses was tested. The donors were early-stage breast cancer patients who were given IRX-2 prior to surgery. The specimen was tumor tissue, collected after IRX-2 immunotherapy. Recombination connected TRBV19 to TRBJ1-5, with an unclear D gene assignment. This receptor was identified in a human donor with breast cancer. The CDR3 protein: CASSTEGSNQPQHF. The base sequence is TGTGCCAGTAGTACGGAGGGAAGCAATCAGCCCCAGCATTTT. Supplemented by the reference TRBV19 and TRBJ1-5 proteins around the CDR3, the complete variable domain is DGGITQSPKYLFRKEGQNVTLSCEQNLNHDAMYWYRQDPGQGLRLIYYSQIVNDFQKGDIAEGYSVSREKKESFPLTVTSAQKNPTAFYLCASSTEGSNQPQHFGDGTRLSIL.